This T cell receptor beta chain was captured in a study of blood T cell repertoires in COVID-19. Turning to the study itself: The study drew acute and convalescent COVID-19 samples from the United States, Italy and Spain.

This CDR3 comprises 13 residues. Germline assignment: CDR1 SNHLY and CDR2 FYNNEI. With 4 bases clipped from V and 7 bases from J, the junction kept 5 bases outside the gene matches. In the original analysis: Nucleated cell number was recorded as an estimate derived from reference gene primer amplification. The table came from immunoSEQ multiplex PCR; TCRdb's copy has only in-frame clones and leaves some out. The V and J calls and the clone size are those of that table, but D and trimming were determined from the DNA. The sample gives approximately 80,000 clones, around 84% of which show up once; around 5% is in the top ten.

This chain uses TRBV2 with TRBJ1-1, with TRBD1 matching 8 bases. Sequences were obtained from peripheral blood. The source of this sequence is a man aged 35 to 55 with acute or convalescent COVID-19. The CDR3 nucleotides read TGTGCCAGCAGTGTCCTGACAGGGGATGAAGCTTTCTTT. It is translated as CASSVLTGDEAFF.